This TCR beta chain was observed in a study of control samples from healthy donors and cancer patients. The protocol was immunoSEQ multiplex PCR, while the TCRdb copy is restricted to in-frame clones and leaves out a portion. The table has about 120,000 clones, approximately 90% seen once. Trimming left V 0 bases short and J 3 bases short, with 15 bases between. The CDR3 sequence is 16 residues long. Germline values: CDR1 SGDLS, CDR2 YYNGEE. The sample consisted of PBMCs. The sequence derives from a woman aged 45-60 years with colorectal cancer. The chain joins TRBV9 to TRBJ2-5, with D perhaps TRBD1 or TRBD2 (6 bases each). Here the CDR3 reads CASSVASPGAEETQYF. CDR3 DNA sequence: TGTGCCAGCAGCGTAGCATCTCCGGGGGCTGAAGAGACCCAGTACTTC.